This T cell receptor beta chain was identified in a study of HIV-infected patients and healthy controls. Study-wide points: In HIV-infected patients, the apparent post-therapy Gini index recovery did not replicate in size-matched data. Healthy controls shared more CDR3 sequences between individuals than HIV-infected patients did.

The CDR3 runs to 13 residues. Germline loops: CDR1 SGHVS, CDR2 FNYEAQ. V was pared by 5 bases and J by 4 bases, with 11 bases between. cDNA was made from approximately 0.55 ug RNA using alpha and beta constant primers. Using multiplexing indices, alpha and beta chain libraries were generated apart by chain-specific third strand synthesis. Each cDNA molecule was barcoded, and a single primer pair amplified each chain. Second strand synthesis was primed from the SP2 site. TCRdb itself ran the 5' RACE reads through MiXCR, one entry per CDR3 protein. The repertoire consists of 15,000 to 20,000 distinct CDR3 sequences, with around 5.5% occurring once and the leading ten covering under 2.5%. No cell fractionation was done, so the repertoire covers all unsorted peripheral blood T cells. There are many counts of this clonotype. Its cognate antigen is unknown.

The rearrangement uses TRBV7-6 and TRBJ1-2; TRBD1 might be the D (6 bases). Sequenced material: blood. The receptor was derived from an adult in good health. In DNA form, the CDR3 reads TGTGCCAGCAGCAGCAGGGGTGGCTATGGCTACACCTTC. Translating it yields CASSSRGGYGYTF.